This is a list of T cell receptor beta chains from one sample in a study of blood T cell repertoires in COVID-19. Measured with immunoSEQ multiplex PCR; TCRdb has only the in-frame clones, and not every one. The sample includes around 150,000 clones, around 93% of them seen just once. The sample was peripheral blood. These receptors came from a man between 25 and 39 years old with COVID-19, enrolled during active disease. Both conserved end residues are part of each CDR3. D genes are given only for firm matches. Clone size is shown for a subset of rows, as once, few, many or a class of expanded clone.

>TRBD1|TRBV3-1/TRBV3-2|TRBJ1-1|.
CASSYKTGEGGAEAFF
TGTGCCAGCAGCTATAAGACAGGGGAGGGAGGGGCTGAAGCTTTCTTT
>.|TRBV21-1|TRBJ1-6|.
CAKRDPTPPLHF
TGTGCCAAGCGGGACCCAACCCCACCCCTCCACTTT
>TRBD2|TRBV28|TRBJ2-5|.
CASGVAGEETQYF
TGTGCCAGCGGGGTAGCGGGAGAAGAGACCCAGTACTTC
>TRBD2|TRBV6-2/TRBV6-3|TRBJ2-1|.
CASSYGLAVTPSYNEQFF
TGTGCCAGCAGTTACGGTCTAGCGGTTACCCCCTCCTACAATGAGCAGTTCTTC
>TRBD1|TRBV3-1/TRBV3-2|TRBJ1-1|.
CASSQDSTGLGTEAFF
TGTGCCAGCAGCCAAGATTCGACAGGGCTTGGGACTGAAGCTTTCTTT
>.|TRBV7-2|TRBJ1-4|.
CASSLVFDKTNEKLFF
TGTGCCAGCAGCTTAGTATTCGACAAAACTAATGAAAAACTGTTTTTT
>.|TRBV4-3|TRBJ1-1|.
CASSRTPNTEAFF
TGCGCCAGCAGCCGTACACCGAACACTGAAGCTTTCTTT
>TRBD1|TRBV24-1|TRBJ1-5|.
CATRDRTGYSNQPQHF
TGTGCCACCAGGGACAGGACTGGATATAGCAATCAGCCCCAGCATTTT
>TRBD1|TRBV4-1|TRBJ2-7|.
CASSQVPRDRAYEQYF
TGCGCCAGCAGCCAAGTCCCCCGGGACAGGGCCTACGAGCAGTACTTC
>TRBD1|TRBV27|TRBJ2-7|.
CASSLRTGISYEQYF
TGTGCCAGCAGTTTAAGGACAGGGATCTCCTACGAGCAGTACTTC
>.|TRBV23-1|TRBJ1-6|.
CASSHQWEEGWNSPLHF
TGCGCCAGCAGTCACCAATGGGAAGAGGGATGGAATTCACCCCTCCACTTT
>.|TRBV5-1|TRBJ1-3|.
CASSLSGDGNTIYF
TGCGCCAGCAGCTTGTCGGGAGACGGAAACACCATATATTTT
>TRBD2|TRBV3-1/TRBV3-2|TRBJ2-1|once
CASSNSGNDEQFF
TGTGCCAGCAGCAATAGCGGGAATGATGAGCAGTTCTTC
>.|TRBV7-7|TRBJ2-2|.
CASSLAGGLGTGELFF
TGTGCCAGCAGCTTAGCCGGGGGACTGGGCACCGGGGAGCTGTTTTTT
>TRBD2|TRBV20-1|TRBJ2-7|.
CSASSSGSITAQYF
TGCAGTGCTAGTTCTAGCGGGAGTATTACGGCGCAGTACTTC
>.|TRBV4-3|TRBJ2-1|.
CASSPNLGGAPYNEQFF
TGCGCCAGCAGCCCGAATTTAGGGGGAGCCCCCTACAATGAGCAGTTCTTC
>.|TRBV27|TRBJ1-2|.
CASSLQWTSQNGYTF
TGTGCCAGCAGCCTTCAGTGGACAAGCCAGAATGGCTACACCTTC
>.|TRBV9|TRBJ2-7|.
CASSPTVGAPDGEQYF
TGTGCCAGCAGCCCAACCGTAGGGGCCCCCGATGGGGAGCAGTACTTC
>.|TRBV19|TRBJ2-5|.
CASSRVQETQYF
TGTGCCAGTAGTAGAGTCCAAGAGACCCAGTACTTC
>.|TRBV18|TRBJ1-1|.
CASSPLQGFTEAFF
TGTGCCAGCTCACCACTACAGGGTTTTACTGAAGCTTTCTTT
>TRBD2|TRBV4-3|TRBJ2-7|.
CASSLFRTSGYEQYF
TGCGCCAGCAGCCTCTTCAGGACTAGCGGCTACGAGCAGTACTTC
>.|TRBV3-1/TRBV3-2|TRBJ1-3|.
CASSPPTVLSGNTIYF
TGTGCCAGCAGCCCCCCCACAGTACTCTCTGGAAACACCATATATTTT
>TRBD2|TRBV30|TRBJ2-2|.
CAWSGLAGVATGELFF
TGTGCCTGGAGTGGACTAGCGGGAGTCGCCACCGGGGAGCTGTTTTTT
>TRBD1|TRBV6-5|TRBJ1-3|.
CASSYSPGGRKNTIYF
TGTGCCAGCAGTTACAGTCCAGGGGGTAGGAAAAACACCATATATTTT
>TRBD1|TRBV5-1|TRBJ1-1|.
CASSLAEQGAMNTEAFF
TGCGCCAGCAGCTTGGCCGAGCAGGGGGCAATGAACACTGAAGCTTTCTTT
>.|TRBV18|TRBJ1-1|once
CASSPPNSGNTEAFF
TGTGCCAGCTCACCACCGAACTCAGGGAACACTGAAGCTTTCTTT
>.|TRBV19|TRBJ2-5|.
CASSADSQETQYF
TGTGCCAGTAGTGCGGACAGCCAAGAGACCCAGTACTTC
>.|TRBV14|TRBJ2-5|.
CASSQVIRGAQETQYF
TGTGCCAGCAGCCAAGTTATAAGAGGCGCACAAGAGACCCAGTACTTC
>TRBD1|TRBV6-5|TRBJ1-5|.
CASRQGLGNQPQHF
TGTGCCAGCCGACAGGGTCTAGGCAATCAGCCCCAGCATTTT
>.|TRBV6-2/TRBV6-3|TRBJ2-3|.
CASSYSSESTDTQYF
TGTGCCAGCAGTTACTCGTCTGAGAGCACAGATACGCAGTATTTT
>.|TRBV20-1|TRBJ2-5|.
CSARDVETQYF
TGCAGTGCTAGAGACGTCGAGACCCAGTACTTC
>TRBD1|TRBV24-1|TRBJ1-4|few
CATTSIGDRDEKLFF
TGTGCCACAACCTCAATTGGGGACAGGGACGAAAAACTGTTTTTT
>TRBD2|TRBV11-3|TRBJ2-1|.
CASSYKLLAGSNEQFF
TGTGCCAGCAGCTATAAACTACTAGCGGGAAGCAATGAGCAGTTCTTC
>TRBD1|TRBV5-1|TRBJ2-5|.
CASRRQGETQYF
TGCGCCAGCAGGCGACAGGGAGAGACCCAGTACTTC
>.|TRBV2|TRBJ1-1|.
CASSGTEAFF
TGTGCCAGCAGCGGCACTGAAGCTTTCTTT
>.|TRBV25-1|TRBJ1-6|.
CASSESRGQPNSPLHF
TGTGCCAGCAGTGAATCTCGAGGACAGCCTAATTCACCCCTCCACTTT
>TRBD1|TRBV3-1/TRBV3-2|TRBJ2-7|.
CASSQGDSSYEQYF
TGTGCCAGCAGCCAAGGGGACAGCTCCTACGAGCAGTACTTC
>TRBD1|TRBV11-2|TRBJ1-6|.
CASSLGGGTVYNSPLHF
TGTGCCAGCAGCTTAGGCGGGGGGACAGTTTATAATTCACCCCTCCACTTT
>.|TRBV5-4|TRBJ2-7|.
CASSLDGSYEQYF
TGTGCCAGCAGCTTGGACGGGTCCTACGAGCAGTACTTC
>.|TRBV21-1|TRBJ2-4|.
CASSKGRRENIQYF
TGTGCCAGCAGCAAAGGGAGGAGAGAAAACATTCAGTACTTC